The sequence of this T cell receptor (beta chain) was determined in a study of control samples from healthy donors and cancer patients. Trimming removed 4 bases at V and 2 bases at J, with 8 bases between. The CDR3 contains 13 residues. Germline lookup yields CDR1 SNHLY and CDR2 FYNNEI. Sequencing was performed with immunoSEQ multiplex PCR; in TCRdb, only in-frame clones are kept and a portion is missing. The sample lists more than 85,000 clones, 90% seen once, with more than 3.5% in the top ten. Material for sequencing was blood. The chain has TRBV2 and TRBJ1-2; D ambiguous. The TCR sequence derives from a human donor in good health. The donor label of this sample is uncertain. CDR3 bases: TGTGCCAGCAGTGTGGAGACCAACTATGGCTACACCTTC. Its protein product is CASSVETNYGYTF.